This is a list of T cell receptor beta chains from one sample in a study of blood T cell repertoires in COVID-19. The repertoire was sequenced with immunoSEQ multiplex PCR; TCRdb's copy has only in-frame clones and lacks some. The table includes roughly 250,000 clones, around 90% detected once. Sequencing used peripheral blood. These receptors all stem from a man aged 60-69 years who had recovered from COVID-19. The CDR3 runs from the conserved cysteine through the conserved F or W. The order of the fields is V gene, J gene, clone size, D gene, CDR3 protein, CDR3 DNA. D genes are given only for firm matches. Expanded clones get a size class; other rows say once, few or many, or leave the size out.

>TRBV3-1/TRBV3-2|TRBJ2-3|NA|TRBD1
CASSQATGATTDTQYF
TGTGCCAGCAGCCAAGCGACAGGGGCGACCACAGATACGCAGTATTTT
>TRBV3-1/TRBV3-2|TRBJ1-4|NA|TRBD1
CASSQEWDRDEKLFF
TGTGCCAGCAGCCAAGAATGGGACAGGGATGAAAAACTGTTTTTT
>TRBV7-8|TRBJ2-4|NA|TRBD2
CASSTGGPVVNIQYF
TGTGCCAGCAGCACGGGGGGGCCTGTCGTAAACATTCAGTACTTC
>TRBV6-5|TRBJ1-5|NA|NA
CASSSRVGGEQPQHF
TGTGCCAGCAGTTCCCGGGTTGGCGGGGAACAGCCCCAGCATTTT
>TRBV4-1|TRBJ1-5|NA|NA
CASSQDSPRAYSNQPQHF
TGCGCCAGCAGCCAAGATTCTCCTCGAGCCTATAGCAATCAGCCCCAGCATTTT
>TRBV5-1|TRBJ1-1|NA|TRBD1
CASSLDGTANTEAFF
TGCGCCAGCAGCTTGGATGGGACAGCGAACACTGAAGCTTTCTTT
>TRBV5-6|TRBJ1-4|once|TRBD1
CASSSYYRGTGIAEKLFF
TGTGCCAGCAGCTCATATTACAGGGGGACAGGGATCGCTGAAAAACTGTTTTTT
>TRBV3-1/TRBV3-2|TRBJ2-7|NA|TRBD2
CASSQPGGYYEQYF
TGTGCCAGCAGCCAACCGGGAGGATACTACGAGCAGTACTTC
>TRBV28|TRBJ1-5|once|NA
CASRPLLDNQPQHF
TGTGCCAGCAGACCACTTTTAGACAATCAGCCCCAGCATTTT
>TRBV6-5|TRBJ1-1|few|NA
CASSYARGTEAFF
TGTGCCAGCAGTTACGCCAGGGGCACTGAAGCTTTCTTT
>TRBV3-1/TRBV3-2|TRBJ2-5|NA|NA
CASSQDRGGVETQYF
TGTGCCAGCAGCCAAGATAGGGGGGGGGTCGAGACCCAGTACTTC
>TRBV4-1|TRBJ2-7|many|NA
CASSRAQGYGEQYF
TGCGCCAGCAGCCGCGCTCAGGGCTATGGCGAGCAGTACTTC
>TRBV18|TRBJ2-7|NA|NA
CASSPQTQAYEQYF
TGTGCCAGCTCACCCCAGACGCAGGCCTACGAGCAGTACTTC
>TRBV5-6|TRBJ2-5|NA|TRBD1
CASSADRGFQETQYF
TGTGCCAGCAGCGCCGACAGGGGCTTCCAAGAGACCCAGTACTTC
>TRBV29-1|TRBJ1-5|NA|TRBD1
CSVSRDRGREQPQHF
TGCAGCGTGTCACGGGACAGGGGGCGGGAGCAGCCCCAGCATTTT
>TRBV29-1|TRBJ1-1|NA|TRBD1
CSVRTGLLAFF
TGCAGCGTCCGGACAGGGCTTTTAGCTTTCTTT
>TRBV5-1|TRBJ2-5|NA|NA
CASSLGGGETQYF
TGCGCCAGCAGCTTGGGTGGGGGCGAGACCCAGTACTTC
>TRBV29-1|TRBJ2-1|NA|NA
CSVSQQNEQFF
TGCAGCGTTTCACAGCAGAATGAGCAGTTCTTC
>TRBV2|TRBJ1-1|NA|NA
CASRPNGRNTEAFF
TGTGCCAGCAGACCGAACGGTCGGAACACTGAAGCTTTCTTT
>TRBV19|TRBJ1-5|NA|TRBD1
CASSMDRGQGRYQPQHF
TGTGCCAGTAGTATGGATCGGGGACAGGGACGGTATCAGCCCCAGCATTTT
>TRBV4-1|TRBJ1-6|NA|NA
CASSKAGREDSPLHF
TGCGCCAGCAGCAAAGCAGGGAGGGAGGATTCACCCCTCCACTTT
>TRBV12-3/TRBV12-4|TRBJ1-6|NA|NA
CASSRQYNSPLHF
TGTGCCAGCAGTCGACAGTATAATTCACCCCTCCACTTT
>TRBV12-3/TRBV12-4|TRBJ1-1|NA|TRBD1
CASSFGTGGSLF
TGTGCCAGCAGTTTCGGGACAGGGGGCAGTTTATTT
>TRBV6-9|TRBJ1-6|NA|TRBD1
CASSFWTGRSSPLHF
TGTGCCAGCAGTTTCTGGACAGGGAGGAGTTCACCCCTCCACTTT
>TRBV7-6|TRBJ2-2|NA|NA
CASSFRQLQITGELFF
TGTGCCAGCAGCTTTAGACAATTACAGATCACCGGGGAGCTGTTTTTT
>TRBV12-3/TRBV12-4|TRBJ2-3|NA|NA
CASSLLAWDTQYF
TGTGCCAGCAGTTTACTAGCATGGGATACGCAGTATTTT
>TRBV5-1|TRBJ2-5|NA|TRBD2
CASSSNRTSGVWETQYF
TGCGCCAGCAGCTCGAATCGGACTAGCGGGGTCTGGGAGACCCAGTACTTC
>TRBV28|TRBJ1-2|few|TRBD1
CASSTQGQARSYTF
TGTGCCAGCAGTACCCAGGGACAGGCTCGAAGCTACACCTTC
>TRBV6-5|TRBJ2-4|NA|NA
CASRITGDRNIQYF
TGTGCCAGCAGGATCACGGGGGATAGAAACATTCAGTACTTC
>TRBV24-1|TRBJ1-5|NA|TRBD1
CATSAVTGNQPQHF
TGTGCCACCAGTGCCGTGACAGGGAATCAGCCCCAGCATTTT
>TRBV2|TRBJ1-5|NA|TRBD1
CASSGGTGGNQPQHF
TGTGCCAGCAGTGGTGGGACAGGCGGCAATCAGCCCCAGCATTTT
>TRBV24-1|TRBJ2-3|NA|NA
CATSDLHQGSPDTQYF
TGTGCCACCAGTGATTTGCATCAGGGGTCCCCAGATACGCAGTATTTT
>TRBV5-4|TRBJ1-2|NA|TRBD1
CASGTDTNYGYTF
TGTGCCAGCGGGACAGATACTAACTATGGCTACACCTTC
>TRBV7-8|TRBJ1-5|NA|TRBD1
CASSTGTDYSNQPQHF
TGTGCCAGCAGCACCGGGACAGATTATAGCAATCAGCCCCAGCATTTT
>TRBV10-3|TRBJ2-3|NA|TRBD2
CAVYSGGARGDTQYF
TGTGCCGTTTATAGCGGGGGGGCCCGCGGAGATACGCAGTATTTT
>TRBV10-1|TRBJ2-3|NA|TRBD2
CASSESRAGGSDTQYF
TGCGCCAGCAGTGAGTCCCGGGCGGGGGGCTCAGATACGCAGTATTTT
>TRBV7-9|TRBJ1-2|once|NA
CASSFRDSLRGGYTF
TGTGCCAGCAGCTTCCGGGACTCCCTTCGGGGCGGCTACACCTTC
>TRBV7-9|TRBJ2-5|NA|TRBD1
CASSRTGGMETQYF
TGTGCCAGCAGCCGAACAGGGGGCATGGAGACCCAGTACTTC
>TRBV19|TRBJ2-1|NA|TRBD2
CASRRAGSSYNEQFF
TGTGCCAGTAGGCGAGCGGGGAGCTCCTACAATGAGCAGTTCTTC
>TRBV30|TRBJ2-1|NA|NA
CAWSVRAGLRANEQFF
TGTGCCTGGAGTGTACGGGCAGGGCTAAGGGCGAATGAGCAGTTCTTC
>TRBV5-4|TRBJ1-1|NA|NA
CASTRDKMNTEAFF
TGTGCCAGCACGAGAGACAAGATGAACACTGAAGCTTTCTTT
>TRBV10-2|TRBJ1-4|NA|NA
CASRQLATNEKLFF
TGCGCCAGCAGACAGCTTGCAACTAATGAAAAACTGTTTTTT
>TRBV19|TRBJ1-6|NA|NA
CASNEKGGFGSPLHF
TGTGCCAGTAATGAGAAGGGGGGGTTCGGTTCACCCCTCCACTTT
>TRBV7-9|TRBJ1-4|NA|TRBD1
CASSIRTGGNEKLFF
TGTGCCAGCAGCATTAGGACAGGGGGAAATGAAAAACTGTTTTTT
>TRBV12-5|TRBJ2-5|NA|TRBD1
CASGLGATQGLETQYF
TGTGCTAGTGGTTTGGGCGCTACACAGGGGTTGGAGACCCAGTACTTC
>TRBV5-1|TRBJ1-2|once|NA
CASSLVAGKGGYTF
TGCGCCAGCAGCTTGGTAGCTGGCAAAGGAGGCTACACCTTC
>TRBV9|TRBJ2-1|NA|TRBD1
CASSAILGQGGINEQFF
TGTGCCAGCAGCGCCATCCTCGGACAGGGGGGGATCAATGAGCAGTTCTTC
>TRBV6-5|TRBJ1-2|NA|TRBD1
CASTQDRGNGYTF
TGTGCCAGCACCCAGGACAGGGGCAATGGCTACACCTTC
>TRBV19|TRBJ1-5|NA|NA
CASSITSGSNQPQHF
TGTGCCAGTAGTATAACCAGCGGTAGCAATCAGCCCCAGCATTTT
>TRBV6-5|TRBJ2-4|NA|TRBD1
CASTSGTGRNIQYF
TGTGCCAGCACCTCCGGGACAGGGAGGAACATTCAGTACTTC
>TRBV15|TRBJ2-1|NA|NA
CATELRRQRANEQFF
TGTGCCACCGAATTGAGGCGACAGAGAGCCAATGAGCAGTTCTTC
>TRBV6-1|TRBJ1-6|NA|TRBD1
CASSERQGKNSPLHF
TGTGCCAGCAGTGAAAGACAGGGGAAAAATTCACCCCTCCACTTT
>TRBV9|TRBJ1-4|NA|NA
CASSEGDRRNEKLFF
TGTGCCAGCAGCGAAGGAGACAGGCGAAATGAAAAACTGTTTTTT
>TRBV24-1|TRBJ1-5|NA|TRBD1
CATSTSGQGSNQPQHF
TGTGCCACGAGTACAAGCGGACAGGGGAGCAATCAGCCCCAGCATTTT
>TRBV6-5|TRBJ2-3|NA|TRBD1
CASSFNRGLSTDTQYF
TGTGCCAGCAGTTTCAACAGGGGGCTTTCTACAGATACGCAGTATTTT
>TRBV11-2|TRBJ2-3|NA|TRBD2
CASNFRPSGGLADTQYF
TGTGCCAGCAACTTCCGTCCTAGCGGGGGGTTGGCAGATACGCAGTATTTT
>TRBV9|TRBJ1-5|once|NA
CASSRSGDSNQPQHF
TGTGCCAGCAGCCGTTCCGGGGATAGCAATCAGCCCCAGCATTTT
>TRBV3-1/TRBV3-2|TRBJ1-1|few|NA
CASSQERSEAFF
TGTGCCAGCAGCCAAGAAAGGAGTGAAGCTTTCTTT
>TRBV6-5|TRBJ2-5|NA|NA
CASTWGRVQETQYF
TGTGCCAGCACTTGGGGCAGGGTTCAAGAGACCCAGTACTTC
>TRBV30|TRBJ1-4|NA|NA
CAWSRGPGNEKLFF
TGTGCCTGGAGCCGCGGGCCTGGTAATGAAAAACTGTTTTTT